One and the same sample provided the 5 T cell receptor beta chains below, sequenced in a study of cytomegalovirus exposure and HLA in healthy donors. Primers for the PCR totalled 60 Vbeta and 13 Jbeta. Only in-frame clones appear in the TCRdb table, and some are missing; sequencing was by immunoSEQ multiplex PCR. The repertoire consists of approximately 100,000 clones, with around two thirds occurring once and the leading ten covering over 3.5%. Sequencing was performed on PBMCs. These receptor sequences come from a young man in good health and CMV-seropositive.

This clone was seen only a few times. The chain recombines TRBV18 with TRBJ2-1; 7 bases align to TRBD1. The V gene end was trimmed by 4 bases and the J gene end by 5 bases; junction bases not matched to a gene: 5. The length of the CDR3 is 14 residues. Germline V CDR1 and CDR2: KGHSH, LQKENI. The CDR3 nucleotides read TGTGCCAGCTCACGGGACAGTTTTGACAATGAGCAGTTCTTC. Translated: CASSRDSFDNEQFF.

The gene calls are TRBV6-6 and TRBJ1-1; TRBD1 agrees at 7 bases. J gave up 1 base and V 6 bases, and 2 bases lay outside the gene matches. CDR1 and CDR2 from the germline V gene are MNHNY and SVGAGI (reference sequence). This CDR3 comprises 13 residues. The CDR3 protein is CASSGQANTEAFF. The CDR3 DNA reads TGTGCCAGCAGCGGACAGGCGAACACTGAAGCTTTCTTT.

The chain uses TRBV5-4 and TRBJ2-3; D is ambiguous. The germline CDR1 and CDR2 sequences are SGHNT and YYREEE (reference sequence). V was shortened by 3 bases and J by 3 bases, with 11 bases between the two germline ends. The CDR3 sequence is 14 residues long. In nucleotides, the CDR3 is TGTGCCAGCAGCTCCGCCAAGCAAACAGATACGCAGTATTTT. Residues: CASSSAKQTDTQYF.

The chain carries TRBV11-2 and TRBJ2-1, with D hard to call. The CDR3 extends over 15 amino acids. Germline V CDR1 and CDR2: SGHAT, FQNNGV. V lost 3 bases and J lost 2, with 11 bases in between. CDR3 DNA sequence: TGTGCCAGCAGCTTCCAAGCGCGGACCTACAATGAGCAGTTCTTC. Its protein product is CASSFQARTYNEQFF.

Remarks on this clone: Other DNA sequences in this specimen translate into the identical CDR3. This chain joins TRBV19 and TRBJ1-1, with D possibly TRBD1 on 5 matching bases. V dropped 2 bases and J dropped 6 bases, with 10 bases sitting between them. The CDR3 sequence is 13 residues long. Germline assignment: CDR1 LNHDA and CDR2 SQIVND (reference sequence). CDR3 amino acids: CASSIQGGAEAFF. In nucleotides, the CDR3 is TGTGCCAGTAGTATACAGGGAGGGGCTGAAGCTTTCTTT.